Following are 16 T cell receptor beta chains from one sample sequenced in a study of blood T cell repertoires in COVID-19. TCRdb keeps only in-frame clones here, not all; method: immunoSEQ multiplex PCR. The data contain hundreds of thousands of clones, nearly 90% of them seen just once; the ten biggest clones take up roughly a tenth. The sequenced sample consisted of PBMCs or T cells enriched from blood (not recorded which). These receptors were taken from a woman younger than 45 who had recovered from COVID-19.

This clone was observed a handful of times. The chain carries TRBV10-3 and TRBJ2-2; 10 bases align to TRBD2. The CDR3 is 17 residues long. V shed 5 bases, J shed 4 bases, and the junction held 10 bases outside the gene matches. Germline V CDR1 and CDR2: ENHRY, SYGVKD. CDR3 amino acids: CAISNSGRNGGTGELFF. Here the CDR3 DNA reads TGTGCCATCAGTAATAGCGGGAGGAATGGCGGCACCGGGGAGCTGTTTTTT.

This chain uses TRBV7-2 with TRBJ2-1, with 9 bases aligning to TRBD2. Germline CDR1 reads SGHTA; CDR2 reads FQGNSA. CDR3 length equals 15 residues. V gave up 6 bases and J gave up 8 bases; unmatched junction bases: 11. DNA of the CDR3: TGTGCCAGCAGTGCCAGCGGGGGGAGTAGCTATGAGCAGTTCTTC. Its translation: CASSASGGSSYEQFF.

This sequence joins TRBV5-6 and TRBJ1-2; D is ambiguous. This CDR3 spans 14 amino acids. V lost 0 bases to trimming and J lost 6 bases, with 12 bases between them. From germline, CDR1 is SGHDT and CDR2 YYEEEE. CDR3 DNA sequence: TGTGCCAGCAGCTTGGTCGAGGGTCATAATGGCTACACCTTC. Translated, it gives CASSLVEGHNGYTF.

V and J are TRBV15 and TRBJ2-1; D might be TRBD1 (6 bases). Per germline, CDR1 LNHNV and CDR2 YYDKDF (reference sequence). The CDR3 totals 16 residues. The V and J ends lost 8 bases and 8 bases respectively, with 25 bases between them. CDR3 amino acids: CATRQPLGQLKDEQFF. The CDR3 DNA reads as TGTGCCACCCGACAACCCCTGGGACAATTAAAAGATGAGCAGTTCTTC.

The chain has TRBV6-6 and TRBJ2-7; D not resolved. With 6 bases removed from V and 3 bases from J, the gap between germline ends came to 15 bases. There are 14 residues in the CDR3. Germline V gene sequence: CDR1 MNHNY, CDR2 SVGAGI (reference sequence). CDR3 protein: CASSIQPYDYEQYF. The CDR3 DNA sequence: TGTGCCAGCAGCATACAGCCCTATGACTACGAGCAGTACTTC.

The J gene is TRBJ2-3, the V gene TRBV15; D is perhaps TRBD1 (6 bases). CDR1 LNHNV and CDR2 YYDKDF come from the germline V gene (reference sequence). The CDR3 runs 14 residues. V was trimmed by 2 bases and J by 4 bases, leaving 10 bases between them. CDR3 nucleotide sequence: TGTGCCACCAGCAGACCCAGGGGTGCAGATACGCAGTATTTT. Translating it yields CATSRPRGADTQYF.

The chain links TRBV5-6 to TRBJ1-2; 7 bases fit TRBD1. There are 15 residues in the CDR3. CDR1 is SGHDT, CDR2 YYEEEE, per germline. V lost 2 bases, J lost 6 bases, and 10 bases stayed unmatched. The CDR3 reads CASSLLTGYDNGYTF. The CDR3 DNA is TGTGCCAGCAGCTTACTGACAGGGTATGATAATGGCTACACCTTC.

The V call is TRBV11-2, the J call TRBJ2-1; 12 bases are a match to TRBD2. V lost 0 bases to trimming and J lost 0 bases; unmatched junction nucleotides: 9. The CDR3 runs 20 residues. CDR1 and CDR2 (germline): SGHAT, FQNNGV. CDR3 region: CASSLDSLAGGPRSYNEQFF. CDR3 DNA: TGTGCCAGCAGCTTAGATAGCCTAGCGGGAGGGCCCCGCTCCTACAATGAGCAGTTCTTC.

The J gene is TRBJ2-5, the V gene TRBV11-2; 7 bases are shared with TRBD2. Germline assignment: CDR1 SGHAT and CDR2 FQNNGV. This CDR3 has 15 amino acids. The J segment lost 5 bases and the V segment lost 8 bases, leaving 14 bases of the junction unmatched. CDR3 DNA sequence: TGTGCCAGCGACCCAAGGGAGCGGGACGGGGAGACCCAGTACTTC. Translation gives CASDPRERDGETQYF.

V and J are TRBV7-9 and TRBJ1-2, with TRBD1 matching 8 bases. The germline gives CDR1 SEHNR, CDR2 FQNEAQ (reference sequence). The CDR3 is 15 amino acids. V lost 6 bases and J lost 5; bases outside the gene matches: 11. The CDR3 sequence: CASSGRDRNVYGYTF. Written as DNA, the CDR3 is TGTGCCAGCAGTGGACGGGACAGGAATGTTTATGGCTACACCTTC.

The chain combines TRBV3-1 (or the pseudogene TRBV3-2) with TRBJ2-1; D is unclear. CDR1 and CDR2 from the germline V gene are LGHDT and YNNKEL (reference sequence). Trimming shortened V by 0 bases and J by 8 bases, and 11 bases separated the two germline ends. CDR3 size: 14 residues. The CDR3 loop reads CASSQDTTPHEQFF. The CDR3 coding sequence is TGTGCCAGCAGCCAAGATACCACTCCCCATGAGCAGTTCTTC.

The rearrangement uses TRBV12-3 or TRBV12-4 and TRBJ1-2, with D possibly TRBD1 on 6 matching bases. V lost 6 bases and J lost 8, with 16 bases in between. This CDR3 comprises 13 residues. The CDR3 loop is CASSQGGARGYTF. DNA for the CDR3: TGTGCCAGCAGCCAAGGGGGGGCACGGGGCTACACCTTC.

Written as DNA, the CDR3 is TGTGCCAGCACCGATAGACAGGGGTCACAAGAGACCCAGTACTTC. It specifies CASTDRQGSQETQYF. The gene calls are TRBV6-5 and TRBJ2-5, with 8 bases matching TRBD1. Germline lookup yields CDR1 MNHEY and CDR2 SVGAGI. The V and J ends lost 7 bases and 2 bases, in that order; junction bases with no gene match: 9. The CDR3 is 15 residues long.

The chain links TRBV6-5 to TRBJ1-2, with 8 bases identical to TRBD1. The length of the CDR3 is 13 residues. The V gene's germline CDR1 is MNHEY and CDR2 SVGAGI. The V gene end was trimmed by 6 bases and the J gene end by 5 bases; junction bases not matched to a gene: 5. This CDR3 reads CASSGQGWYGYTF. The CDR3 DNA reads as TGTGCCAGCAGCGGACAGGGCTGGTATGGCTACACCTTC.

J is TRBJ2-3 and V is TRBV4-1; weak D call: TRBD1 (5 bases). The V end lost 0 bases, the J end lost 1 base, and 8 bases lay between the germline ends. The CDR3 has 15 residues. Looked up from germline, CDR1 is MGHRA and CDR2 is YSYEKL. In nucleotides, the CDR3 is TGCGCCAGCAGCCAAGAAGGGGATGGCACAGATACGCAGTATTTT. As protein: CASSQEGDGTDTQYF.

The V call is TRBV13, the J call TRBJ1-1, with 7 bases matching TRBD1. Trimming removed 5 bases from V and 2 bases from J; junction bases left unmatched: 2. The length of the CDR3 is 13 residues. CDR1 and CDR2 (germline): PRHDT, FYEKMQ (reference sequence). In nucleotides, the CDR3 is TGTGCCAGCAGCCAGGGGGTAAACACTGAAGCTTTCTTT. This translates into CASSQGVNTEAFF.